Shown below are 4 T cell receptor beta chains from a single sample sequenced in a study of blood T cell repertoires in COVID-19. The assay was immunoSEQ multiplex PCR, and TCRdb's table has in-frame clones only and misses some. The sample lists fewer than 85,000 clones; 83% were seen once. Sample: peripheral blood. The receptors were sampled from a woman aged 60-75 years with acute or convalescent COVID-19.

This sequence joins TRBV2 and TRBJ2-7, with 11 bases that match TRBD1. Germline CDR1 reads SNHLY; CDR2 reads FYNNEI. The CDR3 length is 15 residues. The V segment lost 5 bases and the J segment 5 bases; nucleotides outside the gene matches: 8. CDR3 nucleotide sequence: TGTGCCAGCAGTCTACCGGGACAGGGGGAGAACGAGCAGTACTTC. Protein sequence: CASSLPGQGENEQYF.

This chain uses TRBV9 with TRBJ2-6, with D possibly TRBD1 on 6 matching bases. The CDR3 loop spans 17 amino acids. CDR1 is SGDLS and CDR2 is YYNGEE in the germline V gene. Trimming left V 0 bases short and J 0 bases short, with 10 bases between. The CDR3 loop reads CASSVVGANSGANVLTF. In DNA form, the CDR3 reads TGTGCCAGCAGCGTAGTGGGGGCGAACTCTGGGGCCAACGTCCTGACTTTC.

This sequence joins TRBV6-6 and TRBJ1-2; 7 bases align to TRBD1. Germline V gene sequence: CDR1 MNHNY, CDR2 SVGAGI (reference sequence). The CDR3 runs to 13 residues. Losses at the gene ends were 3 bases for V and 6 bases for J; bases not matched to a gene: 4. CDR3 nucleotides: TGTGCCAGCAGTTATACAGGGGCAGATGGCTACACCTTC. It specifies CASSYTGADGYTF.

The V gene is TRBV5-6, the J gene TRBJ1-1; 9 bases line up with TRBD1. The CDR3 sequence is 16 residues long. The junction had 5 bases not matched to a gene; V was cut back by 0 bases and J by 2 bases. In germline, CDR1 is SGHDT, CDR2 YYEEEE. This chain's CDR3 is CASSLDRGRRNTEAFF. Here the CDR3 DNA reads TGTGCCAGCAGCTTGGACAGGGGGCGAAGAAACACTGAAGCTTTCTTT.